The clone carrying this T cell receptor beta chain was recorded a few times. Its antigen is as yet unknown. The data originate from a study of T-cell reconstitution after alpha-beta-depleted transplantation in children. Preparation of the TCRbeta library was carried out with unique molecular identifiers. MiXCR, applied by TCRdb to the PCR reads, yields one record per CDR3 protein. The sample lists hundreds of thousands of distinct CDR3 sequences; about 23% were seen once. The V gene's germline CDR1 is DFQATT and CDR2 SNEGSKA (reference sequence). CDR3 size: 15 residues. Trimming shortened V by 0 bases and J by 0 bases, and 9 bases separated the two germline ends. Broader study findings: In some patients, recipient T cells and intrathymic progenitors surviving conditioning explained high day-60 diversity. Where alpha-beta T cells came from about two months after transplant was reportedly several hundred expanded graft clones.

This receptor was identified in a boy under three years old who had a stem cell transplant for acute myeloid leukemia, so the T cells may come from the graft donor. Specimen: PBMCs, mostly from graft donor cells, collected 360 days after TCRalphabeta/CD19-depleted stem cell transplant. The chain links TRBV20-1 to TRBJ2-4; no reliable D call. CDR3 sequence: CSARERTLAKNIQYF. For the CDR3, the DNA is TGCAGTGCTAGAGAGCGAACGCTAGCCAAAAACATTCAGTACTTC.